The 6 T cell receptor beta chains below were found in one sample sequenced in a study of identical twins. TCRdb analysed the 5' RACE reads with MiXCR anew, one entry per CDR3 protein. The sample includes approximately 260,000 distinct CDR3 sequences, around 15% of them seen just once. Sequences were obtained from memory (CD45RO+) T cells sorted from blood. The receptors come from a woman aged 18-29 years in good health.

This clonotype was counted a few times. V is TRBV5-1 and J is TRBJ2-3; TRBD2 might be the D (6 bases). Germline V gene lookup returns CDR1 SGHRS and CDR2 YFSETQ. This CDR3 comprises 14 residues. V lost 7 bases, J lost 0 bases, and 12 bases lay in between. The CDR3: CASAVAGSTDTQYF. CDR3 bases: TGCGCCAGCGCCGTGGCGGGGAGCACAGATACGCAGTATTTT.

This clonotype was counted between two and nine times. The chain employs TRBV5-1 and TRBJ2-3; D gene uncertain. Looked up from germline, CDR1 is SGHRS and CDR2 is YFSETQ. The CDR3 is made up of 14 amino acids. Deletions cut 0 bases from V and 3 bases from J, with 8 bases between. This chain's CDR3 is CASSLGVTTDTQYF. DNA for the CDR3: TGCGCCAGCAGCTTGGGGGTAACTACAGATACGCAGTATTTT.

The J gene is TRBJ2-3, the V gene TRBV6-2 or TRBV6-3, with TRBD2 identical over 8 bases. There are 15 residues in the CDR3. V lost 4 bases to trimming and J lost 6 bases; unmatched junction nucleotides: 9. CDR1 and CDR2 from the germline V gene are MNHEY and SVGEGT. DNA for the CDR3: TGTGCCAGCAGTTTCCGTAGCGGGAATGCGGATACGCAGTATTTT. It specifies CASSFRSGNADTQYF.

The table lists this clonotype with a few counts. The V and J genes are TRBV20-1 and TRBJ1-5; 10 bases are a match to TRBD1. The CDR3 spans 17 residues. Germline assignment: CDR1 DFQATT and CDR2 SNEGSKA (reference sequence). The V segment lost 3 bases and the J segment 3 bases; nucleotides outside the gene matches: 11. The DNA of the CDR3 is TGCAGTGCTAGTTCCGGGACAGGGGCCATTGTCAATCAGCCCCAGCATTTT. Translation gives CSASSGTGAIVNQPQHF.

The gene calls are TRBV2 and TRBJ1-1; D gene unclear. V gave up 5 bases and J gave up 5 bases, with 12 bases separating them. Germline CDR1 is SNHLY and CDR2 is FYNNEI. The CDR3 extends over 13 amino acids. In DNA form, the CDR3 reads TGTGCCAGCAGTAACCCAGGAGAAACTGAAGCTTTCTTT. Translated: CASSNPGETEAFF.

This clonotype was seen a few times. The chain employs TRBV10-3 and TRBJ1-6; 7 bases match TRBD1. Trimming took 10 bases from V and 9 from J; bases not matched to a gene: 9. This CDR3 is built from 13 residues. The germline gives CDR1 ENHRY, CDR2 SYGVKD. The CDR3 region is CAKRRDSRSPLHF. The CDR3 coding sequence is TGTGCCAAGCGCCGGGACAGCCGTTCACCCCTCCACTTT.